A selection of T cell receptor beta chains follows, all from one sample in a study of blood T cell repertoires in COVID-19. This table comes from immunoSEQ multiplex PCR, and its TCRdb copy is limited to in-frame clones, with some not included. The sample lists hundreds of thousands of clones, 87% occurring once. Sequences were obtained from PBMCs or T cells enriched from blood (not recorded which). The receptor set was obtained from a woman in her twenties or thirties who had recovered from COVID-19. Each CDR3 is given with its conserved first and last residue. The D gene is left open where the match is weak. Part of the rows lack a size; the others show once, few, many or a class for expanded clones.

j_call: TRBJ1-5
v_call: TRBV19
clone_size: NA
d_call: NA
cdr3_length: 13
cdr3_aa: CASTPSSNQPQHF
cdr3_nt: TGTGCCAGTACTCCCAGTAGCAATCAGCCCCAGCATTTT

j_call: TRBJ2-3
v_call: TRBV24-1
clone_size: NA
d_call: NA
cdr3_length: 13
cdr3_aa: CATSARGTDTQYF
cdr3_nt: TGTGCCACCAGTGCGAGGGGGACAGATACGCAGTATTTT

j_call: TRBJ2-1
v_call: TRBV25-1
clone_size: NA
d_call: TRBD2
cdr3_length: 13
cdr3_aa: CATLAGGRDEQFF
cdr3_nt: TGTGCCACCTTAGCGGGAGGGAGGGATGAGCAGTTCTTC

j_call: TRBJ2-3
v_call: TRBV4-1
clone_size: NA
d_call: TRBD2
cdr3_length: 17
cdr3_aa: CASSQDRSGGWPDTQYF
cdr3_nt: TGCGCCAGCAGCCAAGATAGGAGCGGGGGATGGCCAGATACGCAGTATTTT

j_call: TRBJ2-1
v_call: TRBV9
clone_size: NA
d_call: TRBD2
cdr3_length: 18
cdr3_aa: CASSATPSGGDMYNEQFF
cdr3_nt: TGTGCCAGCAGCGCAACGCCCAGCGGGGGGGACATGTACAATGAGCAGTTCTTC

j_call: TRBJ1-1
v_call: TRBV28
clone_size: NA
d_call: TRBD1
cdr3_length: 16
cdr3_aa: CASRTGLGQGNTEAFF
cdr3_nt: TGTGCCAGCAGAACCGGGCTCGGACAGGGGAACACTGAAGCTTTCTTT

j_call: TRBJ1-4
v_call: TRBV5-1
clone_size: NA
d_call: NA
cdr3_length: 16
cdr3_aa: CASSPDGGETNEKLFF
cdr3_nt: TGCGCCAGCAGCCCCGACGGGGGGGAAACTAATGAAAAACTGTTTTTT

j_call: TRBJ2-3
v_call: TRBV18
clone_size: NA
d_call: TRBD1
cdr3_length: 16
cdr3_aa: CASSYRTGGGTDTQYF
cdr3_nt: TGTGCCAGCTCCTACCGGACAGGGGGCGGCACAGATACGCAGTATTTT

j_call: TRBJ2-5
v_call: TRBV24-1
clone_size: NA
d_call: TRBD2
cdr3_length: 16
cdr3_aa: CATSDAYSGRSETQYF
cdr3_nt: TGTGCCACCAGTGATGCTTATAGCGGGAGATCGGAGACCCAGTACTTC

j_call: TRBJ1-4
v_call: TRBV25-1
clone_size: NA
d_call: TRBD1
cdr3_length: 15
cdr3_aa: CASSDPDRGSEKLFF
cdr3_nt: TGTGCCAGCAGTGACCCCGACAGGGGAAGCGAAAAACTGTTTTTT

j_call: TRBJ2-1
v_call: TRBV24-1
clone_size: once
d_call: TRBD1
cdr3_length: 15
cdr3_aa: CATSTGTGGYNEQFF
cdr3_nt: TGTGCCACCTCCACCGGGACAGGGGGGTACAATGAGCAGTTCTTC

j_call: TRBJ1-1
v_call: TRBV6-5
clone_size: NA
d_call: NA
cdr3_length: 12
cdr3_aa: CASSYGSTEAFF
cdr3_nt: TGTGCCAGCAGTTACGGTAGCACTGAAGCTTTCTTT

j_call: TRBJ2-3
v_call: TRBV27
clone_size: NA
d_call: TRBD2
cdr3_length: 17
cdr3_aa: CASSSPLAGGSTDTQYF
cdr3_nt: TGTGCCAGCAGTTCCCCCCTAGCGGGAGGGAGCACAGATACGCAGTATTTT

j_call: TRBJ2-7
v_call: TRBV28
clone_size: NA
d_call: TRBD2
cdr3_length: 15
cdr3_aa: CASSPSGSRSYEQYF
cdr3_nt: TGTGCCAGCAGCCCAAGCGGGAGTAGGTCCTACGAGCAGTACTTC

j_call: TRBJ1-1
v_call: TRBV19
clone_size: NA
d_call: NA
cdr3_length: 14
cdr3_aa: CASSPRVGGTEAFF
cdr3_nt: TGTGCCAGTAGTCCTCGGGTTGGAGGGACTGAAGCTTTCTTT

j_call: TRBJ2-1
v_call: TRBV7-2
clone_size: NA
d_call: TRBD2
cdr3_length: 16
cdr3_aa: CASSYRTSGVYNEQFF
cdr3_nt: TGTGCCAGCAGCTACCGGACTAGCGGGGTATACAATGAGCAGTTCTTC

j_call: TRBJ2-6
v_call: TRBV4-1
clone_size: NA
d_call: TRBD1
cdr3_length: 18
cdr3_aa: CASSQDPGGWVGANVLTF
cdr3_nt: TGCGCCAGCAGCCAAGATCCAGGGGGCTGGGTTGGGGCCAACGTCCTGACTTTC

j_call: TRBJ2-7
v_call: TRBV10-1
clone_size: NA
d_call: NA
cdr3_length: 16
cdr3_aa: CASSLKRDMGNYEQYF
cdr3_nt: TGCGCCAGCAGCCTTAAACGGGACATGGGTAACTACGAGCAGTACTTC

j_call: TRBJ2-2
v_call: TRBV10-3
clone_size: NA
d_call: TRBD1
cdr3_length: 15
cdr3_aa: CATRAGQGATGELFF
cdr3_nt: TGTGCCACCCGGGCGGGACAGGGGGCAACCGGGGAGCTGTTTTTT

j_call: TRBJ1-2
v_call: TRBV29-1
clone_size: NA
d_call: NA
cdr3_length: 14
cdr3_aa: CSVWSAGQTYGYTF
cdr3_nt: TGCAGCGTTTGGAGCGCTGGACAGACCTATGGCTACACCTTC

j_call: TRBJ2-5
v_call: TRBV13
clone_size: NA
d_call: TRBD1
cdr3_length: 15
cdr3_aa: CASSQGDRGGETQYF
cdr3_nt: TGTGCCAGCAGCCAGGGGGACAGGGGCGGGGAGACCCAGTACTTC

j_call: TRBJ2-1
v_call: TRBV19
clone_size: few
d_call: NA
cdr3_length: 14
cdr3_aa: CASSILSTDNEQFF
cdr3_nt: TGTGCCAGTAGTATCCTTTCCACGGACAATGAGCAGTTCTTC

j_call: TRBJ2-2
v_call: TRBV18
clone_size: NA
d_call: NA
cdr3_length: 13
cdr3_aa: CASLPGATGELFF
cdr3_nt: TGTGCCAGCTTACCAGGGGCCACCGGGGAGCTGTTTTTT

j_call: TRBJ2-7
v_call: TRBV10-3
clone_size: NA
d_call: NA
cdr3_length: 15
cdr3_aa: CAISDGGALSYEQYF
cdr3_nt: TGTGCCATCAGTGATGGGGGGGCCCTCTCCTACGAGCAGTACTTC

j_call: TRBJ1-3
v_call: TRBV13
clone_size: NA
d_call: NA
cdr3_length: 13
cdr3_aa: CASSPRGGNTIYF
cdr3_nt: TGTGCCAGCAGCCCGCGGGGGGGAAACACCATATATTTT

j_call: TRBJ2-5
v_call: TRBV9
clone_size: NA
d_call: NA
cdr3_length: 15
cdr3_aa: CASTSSGTPQETQYF
cdr3_nt: TGTGCCAGCACGTCGTCGGGTACCCCCCAAGAGACCCAGTACTTC

j_call: TRBJ1-1
v_call: TRBV27
clone_size: NA
d_call: NA
cdr3_length: 12
cdr3_aa: CASSGTGLIAFF
cdr3_nt: TGTGCCAGCAGTGGCACAGGTTTGATCGCTTTCTTT

j_call: TRBJ2-2
v_call: TRBV19
clone_size: once
d_call: NA
cdr3_length: 15
cdr3_aa: CATRGIISNTGELFF
cdr3_nt: TGTGCCACCCGAGGGATCATATCGAACACCGGGGAGCTGTTTTTT

j_call: TRBJ1-3
v_call: TRBV5-1
clone_size: NA
d_call: NA
cdr3_length: 16
cdr3_aa: CASSLDPRGSGNTIYF
cdr3_nt: TGCGCCAGCAGCTTGGACCCACGGGGGTCAGGAAACACCATATATTTT

j_call: TRBJ2-7
v_call: TRBV5-4
clone_size: NA
d_call: TRBD1
cdr3_length: 14
cdr3_aa: CASSLRDRTYEQYF
cdr3_nt: TGTGCCAGCAGCTTACGGGACAGGACCTACGAGCAGTACTTC

j_call: TRBJ1-2
v_call: TRBV7-2
clone_size: many
d_call: TRBD1
cdr3_length: 15
cdr3_aa: CASSWTGGLSYGYTF
cdr3_nt: TGTGCCAGCAGCTGGACAGGGGGATTAAGCTATGGCTACACCTTC

j_call: TRBJ1-2
v_call: TRBV18
clone_size: NA
d_call: NA
cdr3_length: 15
cdr3_aa: CASSPSTDLVYGYTF
cdr3_nt: TGTGCCAGCTCACCATCGACAGATCTCGTCTATGGCTACACCTTC

j_call: TRBJ2-7
v_call: TRBV4-1
clone_size: NA
d_call: NA
cdr3_length: 16
cdr3_aa: CASSLNMQVGGYEQYF
cdr3_nt: TGCGCCAGCAGCCTTAACATGCAGGTCGGAGGATACGAGCAGTACTTC

j_call: TRBJ2-2
v_call: TRBV5-4
clone_size: few
d_call: TRBD2
cdr3_length: 15
cdr3_aa: CASSWASGNTGELFF
cdr3_nt: TGTGCCAGCAGCTGGGCTAGCGGAAACACCGGGGAGCTGTTTTTT

j_call: TRBJ2-7
v_call: TRBV11-3
clone_size: NA
d_call: NA
cdr3_length: 17
cdr3_aa: CASSLVRQGFYSYEQYF
cdr3_nt: TGTGCCAGCAGCTTAGTTCGTCAGGGGTTTTACTCCTACGAGCAGTACTTC

j_call: TRBJ2-1
v_call: TRBV9
clone_size: NA
d_call: TRBD1
cdr3_length: 16
cdr3_aa: CASSVGGQTLGVEQFF
cdr3_nt: TGTGCCAGCAGCGTAGGGGGACAGACCCTCGGGGTTGAGCAGTTCTTC

j_call: TRBJ1-1
v_call: TRBV19
clone_size: NA
d_call: NA
cdr3_length: 13
cdr3_aa: CASNLHTNTEAFF
cdr3_nt: TGTGCCAGTAATTTGCACACGAACACTGAAGCTTTCTTT

j_call: TRBJ2-7
v_call: TRBV7-8
clone_size: NA
d_call: NA
cdr3_length: 15
cdr3_aa: CASSLEAGRAYEQYF
cdr3_nt: TGTGCCAGCAGCTTAGAGGCGGGGAGAGCCTACGAGCAGTACTTC

j_call: TRBJ1-1
v_call: TRBV5-1
clone_size: NA
d_call: NA
cdr3_length: 14
cdr3_aa: CASSLDAGNTEAFF
cdr3_nt: TGCGCCAGCAGCTTGGATGCCGGGAACACTGAAGCTTTCTTT

j_call: TRBJ2-5
v_call: TRBV27
clone_size: NA
d_call: TRBD2
cdr3_length: 13
cdr3_aa: CASSRNGGETQYF
cdr3_nt: TGTGCCAGCAGTCGGAACGGGGGGGAGACCCAGTACTTC

j_call: TRBJ1-1
v_call: TRBV5-6
clone_size: NA
d_call: TRBD1
cdr3_length: 13
cdr3_aa: CASRHRGLGEAFF
cdr3_nt: TGTGCCAGTCGCCACAGGGGGTTAGGTGAAGCTTTCTTT

j_call: TRBJ2-5
v_call: TRBV11-1
clone_size: few
d_call: TRBD1
cdr3_length: 14
cdr3_aa: CASSTTGDQETQYF
cdr3_nt: TGTGCCAGCAGCACTACAGGGGACCAAGAGACCCAGTACTTC

j_call: TRBJ1-2
v_call: TRBV15
clone_size: NA
d_call: NA
cdr3_length: 16
cdr3_aa: CATSRDAPNRRGGYTF
cdr3_nt: TGTGCCACCAGCAGAGATGCGCCCAACCGCCGAGGTGGCTACACCTTC

j_call: TRBJ1-1
v_call: TRBV7-2
clone_size: NA
d_call: TRBD1
cdr3_length: 15
cdr3_aa: CASTPRQGEVTEAFF
cdr3_nt: TGTGCCAGCACACCCCGACAGGGGGAAGTAACTGAAGCTTTCTTT

j_call: TRBJ1-5
v_call: TRBV2
clone_size: NA
d_call: TRBD1
cdr3_length: 15
cdr3_aa: CASRGRQGHNQPQHF
cdr3_nt: TGTGCCAGCAGGGGAAGACAGGGACACAATCAGCCCCAGCATTTT

j_call: TRBJ1-1
v_call: TRBV11-2
clone_size: NA
d_call: NA
cdr3_length: 13
cdr3_aa: CASRSGGRTEAFF
cdr3_nt: TGTGCCAGCAGGAGCGGGGGGCGGACTGAAGCTTTCTTT

j_call: TRBJ2-1
v_call: TRBV19
clone_size: NA
d_call: TRBD2
cdr3_length: 16
cdr3_aa: CASSPRAASGIVGQFF
cdr3_nt: TGTGCCAGTAGTCCCAGGGCGGCTAGCGGGATTGTGGGGCAGTTCTTC

j_call: TRBJ1-4
v_call: TRBV7-8
clone_size: NA
d_call: NA
cdr3_length: 16
cdr3_aa: CASSQTPTGSNEKLFF
cdr3_nt: TGTGCCAGCAGCCAGACCCCCACAGGATCTAATGAAAAACTGTTTTTT

j_call: TRBJ1-2
v_call: TRBV11-3
clone_size: NA
d_call: TRBD1
cdr3_length: 13
cdr3_aa: CASSSQGASGYTF
cdr3_nt: TGTGCCAGCAGCTCCCAGGGGGCCAGCGGCTACACCTTC

j_call: TRBJ1-1
v_call: TRBV6-5
clone_size: NA
d_call: NA
cdr3_length: 15
cdr3_aa: CASSYSDRGGTEAFF
cdr3_nt: TGTGCCAGCAGTTACTCGGACCGGGGTGGCACTGAAGCTTTCTTT

j_call: TRBJ2-1
v_call: TRBV24-1
clone_size: NA
d_call: TRBD1
cdr3_length: 15
cdr3_aa: CATSDSIGTGSEQFF
cdr3_nt: TGTGCCACCAGTGATTCTATAGGGACAGGGAGTGAGCAGTTCTTC

j_call: TRBJ2-7
v_call: TRBV13
clone_size: NA
d_call: NA
cdr3_length: 13
cdr3_aa: CASKEGGDYEQYF
cdr3_nt: TGTGCCAGCAAAGAGGGCGGAGACTACGAGCAGTACTTC

j_call: TRBJ1-4
v_call: TRBV5-4
clone_size: NA
d_call: NA
cdr3_length: 15
cdr3_aa: CASSRNTGVNEKLFF
cdr3_nt: TGTGCCAGCAGCCGCAACACGGGGGTTAATGAAAAACTGTTTTTT